This T cell receptor beta chain originates from a study of human T cells and chemical hapten exposure. Whole-study results and caveats: Donors, who had alopecia, may show an immune response that differs from healthy people's.

What the library attached to individual cDNA molecules were unique molecular identifiers. TCRdb reprocessed the RACE reads with MiXCR, giving one entry per CDR3 protein. This table has tens of thousands of distinct CDR3 sequences, 14% appearing once. Time point specified: pre-sensitization, week 0. The sample's treatment: therapeutic diphenylcyclopropenone sensitization with weekly scalp DPC. The authors' total RNA extraction used unfractionated whole blood. This clonotype was seen a few times. Its antigen remains unidentified. The CDR3 runs to 15 residues. Germline values: CDR1 SNHLY, CDR2 FYNNEI. The ends were cut back, 1 base at V and 4 bases at J, with 12 bases in the middle.

This TCR was recovered from a woman between 45 and 60 years old with alopecia areata. Some clones in this sample may be carry-over from other donors' samples. Sample: whole blood, taken in connection with sensitization to the hapten diphenylcyclopropenone (DPC). The chain carries TRBV2 and TRBJ2-3; tentative D call: TRBD2 (6 bases). This chain's CDR3 is CASSEGLRGADTQYF. The DNA of the CDR3 is TGTGCCAGCAGTGAAGGTTTGCGGGGCGCAGATACGCAGTATTTT.